Below are 9 T cell receptor beta chains sequenced from a single sample in a study of human T cells and chemical hapten exposure. TCRdb processed the RACE reads anew with MiXCR; each CDR3 protein has one entry. There are under 450,000 distinct CDR3 sequences in the sample; about 6% occur only once, and about 5.6% lies in the top ten. Time point indicated: patch test 2, 6 weeks after DPC sensitization. Noted treatment: therapeutic diphenylcyclopropenone sensitization with weekly scalp DPC. Sequencing used whole blood, obtained in connection with sensitization to the hapten diphenylcyclopropenone (DPC). Receptors were obtained from a woman under 30 with alopecia areata. Some clones in this sample may be carry-over from other donors' samples.

This clonotype has just a few counts. The chain recombines TRBV7-9 with TRBJ2-3, with 13 bases aligning to TRBD2. The CDR3 runs 19 residues. The trim removed 6 bases at V and 0 bases at J, leaving 12 bases unmatched. CDR1 is SEHNR and CDR2 is FQNEAQ in the germline V gene (reference sequence). The CDR3 spells CASSPGLAGAYASTDTQYF. The DNA of the CDR3 is TGTGCCAGCAGTCCTGGACTAGCGGGAGCATACGCTAGCACAGATACGCAGTATTTT.

This clonotype has more than one count but fewer than ten. This sequence joins TRBV14 and TRBJ2-7, with 8 bases identical to TRBD2. The CDR3 is 17 residues long. The germline V gene has CDR1 SGHDN and CDR2 FVKESK. After removal of 6 bases from V and 0 bases from J, the junction contained 13 bases not matched to a gene. The CDR3 sequence is CASSSLAGPPISYEQYF. In DNA form, the CDR3 reads TGTGCCAGCAGTTCTTTAGCGGGGCCTCCTATCTCCTACGAGCAGTACTTC.

This rearrangement joins TRBV5-5 to TRBJ1-2; TRBD1 agrees at 7 bases. Germline lookup yields CDR1 SGHKS and CDR2 YYEKEE (reference sequence). The CDR3 has 14 amino acids. The trim removed 9 bases at V and 5 bases at J, leaving 13 bases unmatched. The DNA for the CDR3 is TGTGCCACCCGTGGACGCCCAGGGGGATATGGCTACACCTTC. It yields the protein CATRGRPGGYGYTF. The whole variable domain, remainder taken from reference TRBV5-5 and TRBJ1-2, is DAGVTQSPTHLIKTRGQQVTLRCSPISGHKSVSWYQQVLGQGPQFIFQYYEKEERGRGNFPDRFSARQFPNYSSELNVNALLLGDSALYLCATRGRPGGYGYTFGSGTRLTVV.

This clonotype was seen ten or more times. The rearrangement links TRBV2 to TRBJ1-4, with TRBD1 matching over 9 bases. The germline CDR1 and CDR2 sequences are SNHLY and FYNNEI. The CDR3 is made up of 16 amino acids. V trimming: 6 bases; J trimming: 8 bases; junction bases outside the gene matches: 13. In DNA form, the CDR3 reads TGTGCCAGCAGCCCCTTGACGACAGGGGGACGCGAAAAACTGTTTTTT. This sequence encodes CASSPLTTGGREKLFF. Full variable domain (rest looked up from reference TRBV2 and TRBJ1-4): EPEVTQTPSHQVTQMGQEVILRCVPISNHLYFYWYRQILGQKVEFLVSFYNNEISEKSEIFDDQFSVERPDGSNFTLKIRSTKLEDSAMYFCASSPLTTGGREKLFFGSGTQLSVL.

This clonotype has just a few counts. The chain recombines TRBV12-3 or TRBV12-4 with TRBJ2-3; 12 positions agree with TRBD2. V shed 5 bases and J 9 bases; nucleotides not matched to a gene: 9. This CDR3 has 15 amino acids. CDR3 residues: CASSVLAGGPGTQYF. The CDR3, as DNA: TGTGCCAGCAGTGTGCTAGCGGGGGGGCCTGGCACGCAGTATTTT.

This clonotype came up many times. In nucleotides, the CDR3 is TGTGCCAGCAGCTTAGGGCGTCCAGAGACCCAGTACTTC. Its protein product is CASSLGRPETQYF. This sequence joins TRBV7-3 and TRBJ2-5; D is undetermined. Germline loops: CDR1 SGHTA, CDR2 FQGTGA. V dropped 2 bases and J dropped 4 bases, with 8 bases sitting between them. The CDR3 has 13 amino acids. The variable domain in full, with the rest retrieved from reference TRBV7-3 and TRBJ2-5, is GAGVSQTPSNKVTEKGKYVELRCDPISGHTALYWYRQSLGQGPEFLIYFQGTGAADDSGLPNDRFFAVRPEGSVSTLKIQRTERGDSAVYLCASSLGRPETQYFGPGTRLLVL.

This clonotype was seen ten or more times. V and J are TRBV7-9 and TRBJ1-2, with D possibly TRBD1 on 5 matching bases. From germline, CDR1 is SEHNR and CDR2 FQNEAQ (reference sequence). This CDR3 has 14 amino acids. Trimming stripped 5 bases from V and 2 bases from J, with 12 bases between. DNA of the CDR3: TGTGCCAGCAGCCCCCCAGGGTTGAACTATGGCTACACCTTC. Residues: CASSPPGLNYGYTF.

This clonotype was detected ten times or more. V usage is TRBV10-3 and J usage is TRBJ1-5, with 8 bases lining up with TRBD1. J was trimmed by 4 bases and V by 10 bases; bases with no gene match: 6. There are 13 residues in the CDR3. CDR1 and CDR2 (germline): ENHRY, SYGVKD. The CDR3 DNA follows: TGTGCCACCACAGGGGGTCTAAATCAGCCCCAGCATTTT. It is translated as CATTGGLNQPQHF.

The chain recombines TRBV12-3 or TRBV12-4 with TRBJ2-5; a weak D match, TRBD1 (7 bases). This CDR3 comprises 15 residues. The V end lost 6 bases, the J end lost 2 bases, and 16 bases lay between the germline ends. The CDR3 is CASSPGGSGQETQYF. The CDR3 DNA is TGTGCCAGCAGCCCAGGGGGGTCAGGGCAAGAGACCCAGTACTTC.